Shown below are 21 T cell receptor beta chains from a single sample sequenced in a study of T cell clonality in common variable immunodeficiency. Profiled with immunoSEQ multiplex PCR; TCRdb holds only in-frame clones, not every one. Listed for the sample are fewer than 55,000 clones, none seen a single time. The sample consisted of peripheral blood mononuclear cells. All receptors derive from a person aged 18 to 75 in good health.

This clone came up many times. The missing CDR3 end, 3 residues past where the read stops, is filled in from the germline J gene. The chain employs TRBV10-3 and TRBJ2-3; 8 bases fit TRBD2. The CDR3 has 16 residues. The V gene's germline CDR1 is ENHRY and CDR2 SYGVKD. Trimming cost V 4 bases and J 1 base; bases outside gene matches: 7. The CDR3 reads CAISGIGSGGTDTQYF. CDR3 bases read: TGTGCCATCAGTGGGATCGGTAGCGGGGGCACAGATACG.

Many counts were recorded for this clone. The read is 3 residues too short to cover the CDR3 end, so that end is filled in from the germline J gene. The chain joins TRBV12-5 to TRBJ2-5; 7 positions agree with TRBD1. Unmatched junction bases numbered 0, after V lost 1 base and J lost 4 bases. CDR1 and CDR2 (germline): LGHNT, FRNRAP. This CDR3 has 13 residues. CDR3: CASGLGTGETQYF. The CDR3 DNA, read in part, is TGTGCTAGTGGTTTGGGGACAGGAGAGACC.

This clone was picked up many times. The read stops 3 residues short of the end of the CDR3; the missing end is completed from the germline J gene. The chain has TRBV20-1 and TRBJ2-3, with TRBD2 identical over 10 bases. Germline V gene sequence: CDR1 DFQATT, CDR2 SNEGSKA (reference sequence). Trimming removed 7 bases from V and 1 base from J; junction bases left unmatched: 5. This CDR3 has 14 amino acids. The CDR3 sequence: CSVSGTSGTDTQYF. CDR3 bases read: TGCAGTGTCTCCGGGACTAGCGGCACAGATACG.

A few counts support this clone. From the germline J gene comes the end of the CDR3, since the read stops 3 residues before it. V is TRBV29-1 and J is TRBJ1-2, with TRBD1 matching 9 bases. V trimming: 6 bases; J trimming: 1 base; junction bases outside the gene matches: 3. There are 13 residues in the CDR3. CDR1 and CDR2 (germline): SQVTM, ANQGSEA. The part of the CDR3 DNA that was read is TGCAGCGTAACGGGACAGGGTAACTATGGC. This encodes CSVTGQGNYG. The whole CDR3 sequence reads CSVTGQGNYGYTF.

The sample holds many counts of this clone. The read is 3 residues too short to cover the CDR3 end, so that end is filled in from the germline J gene. This chain joins TRBV7-7 and TRBJ2-2, with TRBD2 identical over 7 bases. There are 14 residues in the CDR3. V lost 1 base and J lost 5; bases outside the gene matches: 1. The germline V gene has CDR1 SSHAT and CDR2 FNYEAQ (reference sequence). CDR3 sequence: CASSLGGGTGELFF. CDR3 DNA (partial): TGTGCCAGCAGCTTAGGCGGGGGAACCGGGGAG.

The table lists this clone with many counts. The read halts 3 residues ahead of the CDR3 end, with the missing end drawn from the germline J gene. This chain connects TRBV5-1 to TRBJ2-1; TRBD2 matches 9 bases. V trimming: 1 base; J trimming: 4 bases; junction bases outside the gene matches: 9. This CDR3 region has 17 residues. CDR1 is SGHRS and CDR2 is YFSETQ in the germline V gene. The DNA read from the CDR3 is TGCGCCAGCAGCTTGTACCCCAAGACTAGCGGTTACAATGAG. Amino acid sequence: CASSLYPKTSGYNE. The full CDR3 protein reads CASSLYPKTSGYNEQFF.

This clone was picked up a small number of times. The CDR3 spells CAWRRTAYNSPLHF. The CDR3 DNA, read in part, is TGTGCCTGGCGGCGGACAGCCTATAATTCACCC. The V call is TRBV30, the J call TRBJ1-6, with a possible D match to TRBD1 (6 bases). The read halts 3 residues ahead of the CDR3 end, with the missing end drawn from the germline J gene. CDR1 and CDR2 (germline): GTSNPN, SVGIG (reference sequence). The CDR3 has 14 amino acids. V lost 5 bases to trimming and J lost 2 bases, with 10 bases between them.

This clone has ten or more counts. The read terminates 3 residues ahead of where the CDR3 ends, so the germline J gene completes it. This chain uses TRBV19 with TRBJ1-2; D may be TRBD1 (5 bases). Germline values: CDR1 LNHDA, CDR2 SQIVND (reference sequence). The CDR3 consists of 15 residues. The germline V and J ends were trimmed by 3 bases and 4 bases, with 15 bases remaining between them. The sequenced CDR3 bases are TGTGCCAGTAGTATCACCCAGGGTTCGAGCTATGGC. It translates to CASSITQGSSYG. Given in full, the CDR3 is CASSITQGSSYGYTF.

Only a few counts were recorded for this clone. The read terminates 3 residues ahead of where the CDR3 ends, so the germline J gene completes it. The chain couples TRBV19 to TRBJ1-1; TRBD1 matches 7 bases. CDR3 size: 15 residues. J was trimmed by 4 bases and V by 1 base; bases with no gene match: 6. Germline V gives CDR1 LNHDA, CDR2 SQIVND (reference sequence). The sequenced part of the CDR3 DNA is TGTGCCAGTAGTATAGGCCGACAGGGCCCCACTGAA. Translation gives CASSIGRQGPTE. Given in full, the CDR3 is CASSIGRQGPTEAFF.

The CDR3 bases that were read are TGTGCCAGTAGTATTTTAGACTACAATGAG. Its translation is CASSILDYNE. The CDR3 as a whole reads CASSILDYNEQFF. This rearrangement joins TRBV19 to TRBJ2-1; D not certain. Sequencing ends 3 residues short of the CDR3 end; the germline J gene provides the rest. Germline loops: CDR1 LNHDA, CDR2 SQIVND (reference sequence). Trimming left V 3 bases short and J 3 bases short, with 6 bases between. This CDR3 comprises 13 residues. Full variable domain (remainder filled in from reference TRBV19 and TRBJ2-1): DGGITQSPKYLFRKEGQNVTLSCEQNLNHDAMYWYRQDPGQGLRLIYYSQIVNDFQKGDIAEGYSVSREKKESFPLTVTSAQKNPTAFYLCASSILDYNEQFFGPGTRLTVL.

On this clone: The read ends 3 residues before the CDR3 terminus; that terminus is restored from the germline J gene. The rearrangement uses TRBV7-6 and TRBJ2-3, with TRBD2 matching 9 bases. Unmatched junction bases numbered 5, after V lost 1 base and J lost 0 bases. Germline CDR1 and CDR2: SGHVS and FNYEAQ. CDR3 length equals 17 residues. The CDR3 protein is CASSLEASGASTDTQYF. Partial CDR3 DNA: TGTGCCAGCAGCTTAGAAGCTAGCGGGGCTAGCACAGATACG.

This clone was picked up many times. The read gets to within 3 residues of the CDR3 end, and the germline J gene fills in the rest. The gene calls are TRBV29-1 and TRBJ2-7, with 9 bases identical to TRBD1. The V segment lost 7 bases and the J segment 6 bases; nucleotides outside the gene matches: 7. The CDR3 extends over 12 amino acids. CDR1 is SQVTM, CDR2 ANQGSEA, per germline. The part of the CDR3 DNA that was read is TGCAGCGCCGGGACAGGGAGCGGCGAG. Translation gives CSAGTGSGE. The entire CDR3 sequence reads CSAGTGSGEQYF.

This clone was seen many times. One end of the junction does not line up with germline, which may come from a read error. The CDR3 end is not reached by the read, which stops 3 residues before it; the germline J gene fills it in. The chain joins TRBV19 to TRBJ2-2, with D hard to call. The germline V gene has CDR1 LNHDA and CDR2 SQIVND (reference sequence). The CDR3 is 13 residues long. The CDR3 spells CASRGRNTGELFF. The sequenced CDR3 bases are TGTGCAAGTAGAGGCAGGAACACCGGGGAG.

The table lists this clone with many counts. The read terminates 3 residues ahead of where the CDR3 ends, so the germline J gene completes it. This sequence joins TRBV6-1 and TRBJ2-1, with 9 nucleotides matching TRBD2. The germline CDR1 and CDR2 sequences are MNHNS and SASEGT. V gave up 1 base and J gave up 8 bases; unmatched junction bases: 6. The CDR3 spans 15 residues. CDR3: CASSEGAGGFYEQFF. Incomplete CDR3 DNA: TGTGCCAGCAGTGAAGGAGCGGGAGGATTCTATGAG.

This clone was counted a few times. Read sequence stops 3 residues before the CDR3 end, and the germline J gene provides the missing end. The gene calls are TRBV10-2 and TRBJ2-7; a weak D match, TRBD1 (5 bases). Germline V gene data show CDR1 as WSHSY and CDR2 as SAAADI. The CDR3 spans 14 residues. Trimming removed 8 bases from V and 0 bases from J, with 14 bases in between. The CDR3 loop reads CASSVGRSSYEQYF. The CDR3 bases that were read are TGCGCCAGCTCCGTGGGGCGTAGCTCCTACGAG.

In the case of this clone: The read ends 3 residues early relative to the CDR3; the germline J gene fills the gap. The chain joins TRBV30 to TRBJ2-5; the D gene is possibly TRBD2 (6 bases). This CDR3 spans 12 amino acids. From germline, CDR1 is GTSNPN and CDR2 SVGIG (reference sequence). CDR3 residues: CAWSGGPLTQYF. The part of the CDR3 DNA that was read is TGTGCCTGGAGCGGGGGACCGCTTACC.

The sample holds many counts of this clone. Coverage ceases 3 residues before the CDR3 finishes, and the germline J gene fills in the end. The chain combines TRBV5-6 with TRBJ1-2, with TRBD1 as a possible D gene (5 bases). V lost 1 base, J lost 6 bases, and 10 bases lay in between. CDR3 size: 13 residues. CDR1 is SGHDT and CDR2 is YYEEEE in the germline V gene. Partial CDR3 DNA: TGTGCCAGCAGCTTGCAACCGGGGGATGGC. It encodes CASSLQPGDG. The full CDR3 reads CASSLQPGDGYTF.

In this sample, this clone turned up many times. The CDR3 end falls 3 residues outside the read, so it is completed with the germline J gene. The V gene is TRBV6-1, the J gene TRBJ1-3, with D unresolved. The ends were cut back, 1 base at V and 2 bases at J, with 12 bases in the middle. The germline CDR1 and CDR2 sequences are MNHNS and SASEGT. This CDR3 contains 16 residues. CDR3: CASSEVVSYAGNTIYF. CDR3 bases read: TGTGCCAGCAGTGAAGTCGTTTCTTATGCTGGAAACACC.

This clone has at least ten counts. The observed sequence ends 3 residues before the CDR3 terminus, with the missing tail filled in from the germline J gene. The V and J genes are TRBV19 and TRBJ1-5, with D tentatively TRBD1 (5 bases). Germline V CDR1 and CDR2: LNHDA, SQIVND (reference sequence). Trimming took 6 bases from V and 2 from J, leaving 14 bases between them. This CDR3 is built from 15 residues. The CDR3 protein is CASRIWGYGNQPQHF. CDR3 bases read: TGTGCCAGTAGAATTTGGGGCTATGGCAATCAGCCC.

This clone appeared many times. The read terminates 3 residues ahead of where the CDR3 ends, so the germline J gene completes it. This chain uses TRBV20-1 with TRBJ2-2; 15 positions agree with TRBD2. The CDR3 consists of 15 residues. J gave up 4 bases and V 5 bases, and 2 bases lay outside the gene matches. The germline V gene encodes CDR1 DFQATT and CDR2 SNEGSKA (reference sequence). The CDR3 bases that were read are TGCAGTGCTGGACTAGCGGGGGGGCCCACCGGGGAG. This gives the protein CSAGLAGGPTGE. The full CDR3 protein is CSAGLAGGPTGELFF.

This clone was recorded many times. The DNA ends 3 residues before the CDR3 does, and the rest of the CDR3 is filled in from the germline J gene. V and J are TRBV29-1 and TRBJ2-7, with TRBD1 matching 9 bases. Germline-derived CDR1 and CDR2 are SQVTM and ANQGSEA. The CDR3 loop spans 12 amino acids. Germline trimming cut 7 bases from V and 2 bases from J; bases unmatched to any gene: 3. CDR3 bases read: TGCAGCGCGGGACAGGGAACCTACGAG. Translating gives CSAGQGTYE. The full CDR3 is CSAGQGTYEQYF.